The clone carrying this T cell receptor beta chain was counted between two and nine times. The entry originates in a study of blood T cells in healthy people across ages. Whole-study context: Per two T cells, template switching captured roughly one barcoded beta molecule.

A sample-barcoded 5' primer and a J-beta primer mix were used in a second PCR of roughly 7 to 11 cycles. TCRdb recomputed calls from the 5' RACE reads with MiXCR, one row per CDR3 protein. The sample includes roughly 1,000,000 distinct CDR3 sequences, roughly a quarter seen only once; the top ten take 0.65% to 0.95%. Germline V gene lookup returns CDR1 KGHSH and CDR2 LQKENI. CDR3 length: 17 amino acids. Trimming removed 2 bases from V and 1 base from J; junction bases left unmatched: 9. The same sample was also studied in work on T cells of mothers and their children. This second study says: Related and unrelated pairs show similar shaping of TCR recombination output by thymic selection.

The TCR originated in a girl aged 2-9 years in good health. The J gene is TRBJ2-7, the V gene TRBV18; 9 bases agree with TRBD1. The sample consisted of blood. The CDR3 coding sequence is TGTGCCAGCTCACCAGGGGGAGTTGGGACAGGGTCCTACGAGCAGTACTTC. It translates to CASSPGGVGTGSYEQYF.